The source of this T cell receptor (beta chain) is a study of cytomegalovirus exposure and HLA in healthy donors. V gave up 4 bases and J gave up 0 bases, with 7 bases separating them. This CDR3 has 12 amino acids. Looked up from germline, CDR1 is GTSNPN and CDR2 is SVGIG (reference sequence). With 60 Vbeta and 13 Jbeta primers, the PCR was carried out. The repertoire was sequenced with immunoSEQ multiplex PCR; TCRdb's copy has only in-frame clones and lacks some. The repertoire holds around 120,000 clones, about 80% seen once, with about 3% in the top ten. This sequence was found in a woman aged 40 to 55 in good health and CMV-seronegative. Sequenced material: PBMCs. V usage is TRBV30 and J usage is TRBJ2-7, with D perhaps matching TRBD2 (5 bases). The CDR3 bases are TGTGCCTGGACCGGGGACTCCTACGAGCAGTACTTC. Its translation: CAWTGDSYEQYF.